The 21 T cell receptor beta chains in this list originate from one sample, sequenced in a study of T cells in Graves' hyperthyroidism and ophthalmopathy (dated by TCRdb to the late 2010s). Libraries were constructed by multiplex PCR. Sequencing relied on an Illumina HiSeq 2000. Amplification of TCR beta CDR3 regions was carried out from RNA transcripts. For the first round of RT-PCR on the TCR CDR3, the HTBI primer set was used together with the Qiagen OneStep RT-PCR kit. TCRdb cleaned the public reads at Q25 with fastp, built clones with MiXCR and kept in-frame beta chains. Each CDR3 protein appears once, grouped with its most common genes and DNA. The sample data list some 370,000 distinct CDR3 sequences, and roughly a sixth of these were observed just once. 30% to 40% of the sample is taken by the ten largest. The source material was blood. The origin of the receptors is a woman in her 30s with Graves' hyperthyroidism that later progressed to Graves' ophthalmopathy.

V is TRBV12-3 or TRBV12-4 and J is TRBJ1-3; perhaps TRBD1 as D (6 bases). This CDR3 is 14 amino acids long. Trimming left V 1 base short and J 4 bases short, with 8 bases between. CDR3 amino acids: CASSLGTDGNTIYF. As DNA, the CDR3 is TGTGCCAGCAGTTTAGGGACAGACGGAAACACCATATATTTT.

This clonotype was seen only a few times. The chain has TRBV5-6 and TRBJ2-1; D not resolved. The CDR3 is 12 residues long. Deletions cut 1 base from V and 7 bases from J, with 6 bases between. Germline V gives CDR1 SGHDT, CDR2 YYEEEE. The CDR3 is CASSLYINEQFF. The CDR3 region has the DNA TGTGCCAGCAGCTTGTACATAAATGAGCAGTTCTTC.

CDR3: CASSWEGLLVNQPQHF. The CDR3 nucleotides are TGTGCCAGTAGTTGGGAGGGGCTGTTAGTGAATCAGCCCCAGCATTTT. The V call is TRBV19, the J call TRBJ1-5, with D possibly TRBD1 on 5 matching bases. The V and J ends lost 5 bases and 4 bases respectively, with 18 bases between them. This CDR3 has 16 residues. Germline-derived CDR1 and CDR2 are LNHDA and SQIVND (reference sequence).

This clonotype was counted a few times. The chain carries TRBV4-1 and TRBJ2-3; TRBD2 aligns across 13 bases. CDR1 MGHRA and CDR2 YSYEKL come from the germline V gene. There are 18 residues in the CDR3. After removal of 3 bases from V and 6 bases from J, the junction contained 12 bases not matched to a gene. The CDR3 DNA follows: TGCGCCAGCAGCCACCATCCTTTACTAGCGGGGGGGAGTGATACGCAGTATTTT. The encoded protein is CASSHHPLLAGGSDTQYF.

This clonotype has only a few counts. The chain links TRBV5-1 to TRBJ1-2; 10 bases are shared with TRBD1. This CDR3 has 17 amino acids. Germline V gene data show CDR1 as SGHRS and CDR2 as YFSETQ. V lost 4 bases to trimming and J lost 5 bases; unmatched junction nucleotides: 14. The CDR3 is CASSATARQGAFYGYTF. The CDR3, as DNA: TGCGCCAGCAGCGCAACGGCGAGACAGGGGGCCTTTTATGGCTACACCTTC.

This clonotype was recorded many times. V gene TRBV10-3 combines with J gene TRBJ2-3, with D perhaps matching TRBD2 (6 bases). The CDR3 is made up of 15 amino acids. Germline V gives CDR1 ENHRY, CDR2 SYGVKD. Trimming removed 0 bases from V and 2 bases from J, with 9 bases in between. Written as DNA, the CDR3 is TGTGCCATCAGTGAGTCGGAGGGATACACAGATACGCAGTATTTT. Protein product: CAISESEGYTDTQYF.

Ten or more counts support this clonotype. CDR3 nucleotides: TGTGCCAGCAGCCAGGACAGGGGGCACGAAAAACTGTTTTTT. This gives the protein CASSQDRGHEKLFF. The chain uses TRBV2 and TRBJ1-4, with 11 bases that match TRBD1. This CDR3 is 14 amino acids long. The V gene's germline CDR1 is SNHLY and CDR2 FYNNEI. Trimming cost V 6 bases and J 8 bases; bases outside gene matches: 5.

This clonotype was seen at least ten times. The CDR3 nucleotides are TGTGCCAGTACGGCGGGAGTCTCCTACAATGAGCAGTTCTTC. This encodes CASTAGVSYNEQFF. This sequence joins TRBV19 and TRBJ2-1; 7 bases align to TRBD2. CDR1 and CDR2 (germline): LNHDA, SQIVND (reference sequence). The CDR3 totals 14 residues. With V trimmed by 7 bases and J by 0 bases, 3 bases remained unmatched.

In this sample, this clonotype turned up many times. The chain is built from TRBV19 and TRBJ1-2; 7 bases match TRBD1. The germline CDR1 and CDR2 sequences are LNHDA and SQIVND (reference sequence). V dropped 6 bases and J dropped 3; count of bases not matched to a gene: 7. This CDR3 contains 14 residues. CDR3 bases: TGTGCCAGTAGGGGACAGTCGCTATACTATGGCTACACCTTC. Its protein product is CASRGQSLYYGYTF.

The J gene is TRBJ2-2, the V gene TRBV7-9; D not resolved. Between the trimmed V and J ends, which lost 2 bases and 1 base, there was a span of 14 bases. The CDR3 runs 17 residues. Germline CDR1 is SEHNR and CDR2 is FQNEAQ (reference sequence). In nucleotides, the CDR3 is TGTGCCAGCAGCTTATATGAAGCGCCTCTGAACACCGGGGAGCTGTTTTTT. Protein sequence: CASSLYEAPLNTGELFF.

This clonotype was found many times. The chain joins TRBV12-3 or TRBV12-4 to TRBJ1-1; 7 bases line up with TRBD1. With V trimmed by 3 bases and J by 4 bases, 5 bases remained unmatched. CDR3 length: 14 amino acids. The CDR3 is CASSFTGVSTEAFF. The CDR3 DNA sequence: TGTGCCAGCAGTTTCACAGGGGTGAGCACTGAAGCTTTCTTT.

This clonotype was recorded many times. The chain recombines TRBV6-2 or TRBV6-3 with TRBJ1-2, with 7 bases fitting TRBD1. J was trimmed by 4 bases and V by 6 bases; bases with no gene match: 14. Germline V gene data show CDR1 as MNHEY and CDR2 as SVGEGT. The CDR3 loop spans 16 amino acids. The CDR3 loop reads CASRPLPGSGGYGYTF. The CDR3 DNA reads TGTGCCAGCAGACCCCTGCCTGGGTCAGGGGGCTATGGCTACACCTTC.

On this clonotype itself: A much larger clone lies one base from this, so it may be a read error. This chain connects TRBV6-1 to TRBJ1-1; D ambiguous. The germline gives CDR1 MNHNS, CDR2 SASEGT. Deletions cut 10 bases from V and 1 base from J, with 16 bases between. This CDR3 region has 14 residues. This chain's CDR3 is CAISRTAGNTEAFF. The CDR3 DNA reads TGTGCCATCAGCCGGACGGCCGGGAACACTGAAGCTTTCTTT.

V gene TRBV28 combines with J gene TRBJ2-7; D perhaps matches TRBD2 (6 bases). Germline V gene data show CDR1 as MDHEN and CDR2 as SYDVKM. The V gene lost 6 bases and the J gene lost 6 bases, with 18 bases spanning the gap. The CDR3 runs 14 residues. The CDR3 protein is CASSQVSGLGEQYF. The CDR3 region has the DNA TGTGCCAGCAGCCAAGTTAGCGGTCTGGGCGAGCAGTACTTC.

This clonotype appeared a few times. This chain connects TRBV15 to TRBJ2-5; D call uncertain. Per the germline V gene, CDR1 is LNHNV and CDR2 is YYDKDF (reference sequence). Trimming cost V 4 bases and J 1 base, with 4 bases left between them. The CDR3 runs 12 residues. The CDR3 here is CATSIVQETQYF. The CDR3 coding sequence is TGTGCCACCAGCATTGTCCAAGAGACCCAGTACTTC.

About this clonotype: A much larger clone differs from this one at a single base, so this may be a read error. The V call is TRBV12-3 or TRBV12-4, the J call TRBJ2-7; D not certain. The V and J ends lost 3 bases and 8 bases respectively, with 17 bases between them. The CDR3 runs 14 residues. The CDR3 region is CASSFSPGFYQQYF. CDR3 bases: TGTGCCAGCAGTTTTTCTCCCGGGTTTTACCAGCAGTACTTC.

This clonotype was observed a handful of times. V and J are TRBV7-2 and TRBJ1-1, with D possibly matching TRBD1 (5 bases). This CDR3 is built from 14 residues. The V end was cut by 4 bases, the J end by 1 base, with 10 bases between. CDR1 and CDR2 (germline): SGHTA, FQGNSA. In nucleotides, the CDR3 is TGTGCCAGCAGCTGGCGGGACGGGAACACTGAAGCTTTCTTT. It translates to CASSWRDGNTEAFF.

This chain joins TRBV20-1 and TRBJ1-5, with 7 positions matching TRBD1. V lost 3 bases to trimming and J lost 0 bases; unmatched junction nucleotides: 2. CDR1 is DFQATT and CDR2 is SNEGSKA in the germline V gene (reference sequence). This CDR3 is 14 amino acids long. CDR3 in amino acids: CSARTGYSNQPQHF. The CDR3 DNA sequence: TGCAGTGCTAGGACAGGGTATAGCAATCAGCCCCAGCATTTT.

In this sample, this clonotype turned up many times. This chain connects TRBV28 to TRBJ1-2, with D maybe TRBD1 (6 bases). The germline V gene encodes CDR1 MDHEN and CDR2 SYDVKM. Trimming pared 7 bases from V and 4 bases from J, leaving 13 bases between. CDR3 length equals 13 residues. CDR3 DNA sequence: TGTGCCAGCAATACAGGGTCAGTCTATGGCTACACCTTC. Its translation: CASNTGSVYGYTF.

This clonotype was observed many times. The chain links TRBV28 to TRBJ1-2, with a tentative D call TRBD1 (6 bases). This CDR3 comprises 12 residues. Trimming left V 3 bases short and J 6 bases short, with 8 bases between. The germline V gene encodes CDR1 MDHEN and CDR2 SYDVKM. CDR3 nucleotides: TGTGCCAGCAGTTTGAACAGGGATGGCTACACCTTC. It specifies CASSLNRDGYTF.

There are many counts of this clonotype. This chain joins TRBV2 and TRBJ1-6; weak D call: TRBD1 (6 bases). The CDR3 has 16 amino acids. The germline CDR1 and CDR2 sequences are SNHLY and FYNNEI. Trimming cost V 6 bases and J 0 bases, with 12 bases left between them. In DNA, the CDR3 is TGTGCCAGCAGGTACTCAGGGGCCTCCTATAATTCACCCCTCCACTTT. This sequence encodes CASRYSGASYNSPLHF.